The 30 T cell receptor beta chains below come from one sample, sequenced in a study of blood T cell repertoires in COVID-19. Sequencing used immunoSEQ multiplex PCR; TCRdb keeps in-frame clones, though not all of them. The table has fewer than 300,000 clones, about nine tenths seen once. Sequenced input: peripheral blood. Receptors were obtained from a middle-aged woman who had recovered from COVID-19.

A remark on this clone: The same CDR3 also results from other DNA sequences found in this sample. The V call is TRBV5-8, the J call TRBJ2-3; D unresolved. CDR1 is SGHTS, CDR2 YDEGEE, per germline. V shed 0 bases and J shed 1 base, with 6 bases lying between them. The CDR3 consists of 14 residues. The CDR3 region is CASSLAAGTDTQYF. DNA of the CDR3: TGTGCCAGCAGCTTGGCCGCAGGCACAGATACGCAGTATTTT.

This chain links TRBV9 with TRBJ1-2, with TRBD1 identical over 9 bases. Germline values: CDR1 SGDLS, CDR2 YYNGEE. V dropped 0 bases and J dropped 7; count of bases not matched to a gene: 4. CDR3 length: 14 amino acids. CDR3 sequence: CASSVGTGGLGYTF. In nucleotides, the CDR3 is TGTGCCAGCAGCGTAGGAACAGGGGGCCTTGGCTACACCTTC.

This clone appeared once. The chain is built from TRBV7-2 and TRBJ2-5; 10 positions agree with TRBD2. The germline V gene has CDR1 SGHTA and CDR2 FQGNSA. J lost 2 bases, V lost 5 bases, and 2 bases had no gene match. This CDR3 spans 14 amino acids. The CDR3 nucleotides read TGTGCCAGCAGCCAGCGGGGGGGTCAAGAGACCCAGTACTTC. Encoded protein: CASSQRGGQETQYF.

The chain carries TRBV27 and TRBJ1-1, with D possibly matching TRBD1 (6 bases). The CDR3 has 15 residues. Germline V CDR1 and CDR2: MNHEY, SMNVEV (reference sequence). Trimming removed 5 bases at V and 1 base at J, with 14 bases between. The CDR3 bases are TGTGCCAGCAGTCCCAGGGGTTATCGGAACACTGAAGCTTTCTTT. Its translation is CASSPRGYRNTEAFF.

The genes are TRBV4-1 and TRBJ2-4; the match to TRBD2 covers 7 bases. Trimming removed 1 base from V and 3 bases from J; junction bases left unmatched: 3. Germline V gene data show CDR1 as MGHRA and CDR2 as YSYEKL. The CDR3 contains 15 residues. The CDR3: CASSQAAGDKNIQYF. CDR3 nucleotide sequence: TGCGCCAGCAGCCAAGCCGCGGGGGACAAAAACATTCAGTACTTC.

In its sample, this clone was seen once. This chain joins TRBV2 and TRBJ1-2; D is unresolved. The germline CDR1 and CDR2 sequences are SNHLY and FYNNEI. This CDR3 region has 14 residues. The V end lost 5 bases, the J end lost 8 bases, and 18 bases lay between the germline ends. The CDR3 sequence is CASSPQGEARGYTF. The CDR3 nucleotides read TGTGCCAGCAGTCCCCAAGGTGAGGCGAGGGGCTACACCTTC.

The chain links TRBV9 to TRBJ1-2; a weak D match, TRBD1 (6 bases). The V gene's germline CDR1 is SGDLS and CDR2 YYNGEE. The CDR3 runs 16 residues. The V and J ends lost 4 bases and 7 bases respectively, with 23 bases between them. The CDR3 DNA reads TGTGCCAGCAGCTCGGGGGGCAGGGAAGACATCGGTGGCTACACCTTC. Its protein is CASSSGGREDIGGYTF.

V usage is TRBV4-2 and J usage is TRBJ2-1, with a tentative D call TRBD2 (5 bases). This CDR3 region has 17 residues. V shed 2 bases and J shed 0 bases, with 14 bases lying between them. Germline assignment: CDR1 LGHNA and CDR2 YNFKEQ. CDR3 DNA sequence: TGTGCCAGCAGCCAAATCGCAGGACTCAGCTCCTACAATGAGCAGTTCTTC. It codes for CASSQIAGLSSYNEQFF.

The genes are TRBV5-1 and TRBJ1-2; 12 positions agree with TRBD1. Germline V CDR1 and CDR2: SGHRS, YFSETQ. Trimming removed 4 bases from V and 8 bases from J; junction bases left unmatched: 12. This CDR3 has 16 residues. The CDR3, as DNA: TGCGCCAGCAGCCCGGGGCCTCCGGGACAGGGGGCCGGCTACACCTTC. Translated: CASSPGPPGQGAGYTF.

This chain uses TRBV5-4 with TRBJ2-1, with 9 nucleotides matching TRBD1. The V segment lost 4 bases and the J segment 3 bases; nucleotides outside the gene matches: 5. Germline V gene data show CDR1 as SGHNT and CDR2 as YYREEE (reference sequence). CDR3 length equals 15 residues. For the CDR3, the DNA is TGTGCCAGCAGCCGGGACAGGGAAAACTACAATGAGCAGTTCTTC. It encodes CASSRDRENYNEQFF.

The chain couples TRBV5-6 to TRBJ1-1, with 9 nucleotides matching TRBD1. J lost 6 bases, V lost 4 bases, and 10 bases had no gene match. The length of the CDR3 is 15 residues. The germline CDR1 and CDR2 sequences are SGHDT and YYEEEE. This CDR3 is CASSLYGTGIAEAFF. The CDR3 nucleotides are TGTGCCAGCAGCCTATACGGGACAGGGATTGCTGAAGCTTTCTTT.

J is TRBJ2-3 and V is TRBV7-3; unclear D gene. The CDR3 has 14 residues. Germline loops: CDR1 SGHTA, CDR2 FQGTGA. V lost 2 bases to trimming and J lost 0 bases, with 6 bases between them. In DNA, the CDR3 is TGTGCCAGCAGCTTAGGCAAGAGCACAGATACGCAGTATTTT. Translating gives CASSLGKSTDTQYF.

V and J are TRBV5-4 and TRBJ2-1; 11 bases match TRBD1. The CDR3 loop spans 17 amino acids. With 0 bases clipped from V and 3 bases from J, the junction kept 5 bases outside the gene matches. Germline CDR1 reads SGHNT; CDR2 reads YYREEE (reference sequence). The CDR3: CASSLDGTGGYYNEQFF. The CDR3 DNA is TGTGCCAGCAGCTTGGACGGGACAGGGGGATACTACAATGAGCAGTTCTTC.

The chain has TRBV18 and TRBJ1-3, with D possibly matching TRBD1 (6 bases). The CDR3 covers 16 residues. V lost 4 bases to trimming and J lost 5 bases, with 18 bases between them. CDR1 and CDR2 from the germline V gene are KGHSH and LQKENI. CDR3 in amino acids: CASSRGAGDERNTIYF. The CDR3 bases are TGTGCCAGCTCACGAGGGGCAGGGGACGAAAGAAACACCATATATTTT.

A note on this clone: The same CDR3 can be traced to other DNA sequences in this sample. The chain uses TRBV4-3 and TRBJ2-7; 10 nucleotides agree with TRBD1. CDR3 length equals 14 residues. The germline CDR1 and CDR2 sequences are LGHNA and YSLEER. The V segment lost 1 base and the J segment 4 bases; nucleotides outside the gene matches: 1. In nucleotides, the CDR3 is TGCGCCAGCAGCCAAGCGGGACAGGGGTACGAGCAGTACTTC. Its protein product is CASSQAGQGYEQYF.

CDR3: CASSLIDSNYGYTF. CDR3 DNA: TGTGCCAGCAGCTTGATCGACTCTAACTATGGCTACACCTTC. The chain combines TRBV11-2 with TRBJ1-2; D gene ambiguous. Trimming removed 3 bases at V and 0 bases at J, with 8 bases between. The CDR3 is 14 amino acids. The germline gives CDR1 SGHAT, CDR2 FQNNGV. The full variable domain, with the rest looked up from reference TRBV11-2 and TRBJ1-2, is EAGVAQSPRYKIIEKRQSVAFWCNPISGHATLYWYQQILGQGPKLLIQFQNNGVVDDSQLPKDRFSAERLKGVDSTLKIQPAKLEDSAVYLCASSLIDSNYGYTFGSGTRLTVV.

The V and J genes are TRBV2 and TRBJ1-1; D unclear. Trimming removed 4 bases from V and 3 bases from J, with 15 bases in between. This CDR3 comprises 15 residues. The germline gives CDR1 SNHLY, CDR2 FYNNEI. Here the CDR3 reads CASSVSDRAYTEAFF. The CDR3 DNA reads TGTGCCAGCAGTGTAAGCGACCGAGCTTACACTGAAGCTTTCTTT.

The DNA for the CDR3 is TGTGCCAGCAGTGACCGGGACAGGGGCTATGGCTACACCTTC. Translating gives CASSDRDRGYGYTF. The chain has TRBV6-4 and TRBJ1-2; TRBD1 aligns across 10 bases. The CDR3 covers 14 residues. With 2 bases clipped from V and 4 bases from J, the junction kept 1 base outside the gene matches. Germline CDR1 is MRHNA and CDR2 is SNTAGT.

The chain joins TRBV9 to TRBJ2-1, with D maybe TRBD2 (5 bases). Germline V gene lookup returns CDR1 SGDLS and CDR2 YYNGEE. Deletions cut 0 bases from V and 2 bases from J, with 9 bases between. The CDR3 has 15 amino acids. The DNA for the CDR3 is TGTGCCAGCAGCGTAGGAAGCGGACCCTACAATGAGCAGTTCTTC. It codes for CASSVGSGPYNEQFF.

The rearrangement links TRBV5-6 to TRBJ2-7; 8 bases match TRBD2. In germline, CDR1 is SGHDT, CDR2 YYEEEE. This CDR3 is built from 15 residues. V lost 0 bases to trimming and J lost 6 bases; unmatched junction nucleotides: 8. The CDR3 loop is CASSLVSSGAREQYF. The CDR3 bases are TGTGCCAGCAGCTTGGTTAGTAGCGGGGCCCGCGAGCAGTACTTC.

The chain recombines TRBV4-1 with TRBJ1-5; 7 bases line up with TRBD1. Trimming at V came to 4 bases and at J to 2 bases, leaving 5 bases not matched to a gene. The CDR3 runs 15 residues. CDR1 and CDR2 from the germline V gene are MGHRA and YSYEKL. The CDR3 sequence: CASSPTDRRNQPQHF. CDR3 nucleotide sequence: TGCGCCAGCAGCCCGACGGACAGGCGCAATCAGCCCCAGCATTTT.

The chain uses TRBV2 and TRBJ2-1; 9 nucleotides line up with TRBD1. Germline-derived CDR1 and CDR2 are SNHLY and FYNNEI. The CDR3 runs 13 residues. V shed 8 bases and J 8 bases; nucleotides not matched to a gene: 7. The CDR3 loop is CASGPDRGYEQFF. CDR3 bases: TGTGCCAGCGGACCGGACAGGGGCTATGAGCAGTTCTTC.

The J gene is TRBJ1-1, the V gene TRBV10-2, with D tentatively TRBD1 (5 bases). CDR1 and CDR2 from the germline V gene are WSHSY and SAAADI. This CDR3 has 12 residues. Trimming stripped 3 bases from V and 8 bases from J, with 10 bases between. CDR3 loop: CASSDRGGEAFF. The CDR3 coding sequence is TGCGCCAGCAGTGACCGGGGGGGGGAAGCTTTCTTT.

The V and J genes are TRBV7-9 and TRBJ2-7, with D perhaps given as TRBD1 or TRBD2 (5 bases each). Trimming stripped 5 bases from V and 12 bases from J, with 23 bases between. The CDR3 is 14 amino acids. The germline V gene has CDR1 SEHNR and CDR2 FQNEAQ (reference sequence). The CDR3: CASSLGTVGVSVYF. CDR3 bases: TGTGCCAGCAGCCTAGGGACGGTCGGGGTGTCGGTGTACTTC.

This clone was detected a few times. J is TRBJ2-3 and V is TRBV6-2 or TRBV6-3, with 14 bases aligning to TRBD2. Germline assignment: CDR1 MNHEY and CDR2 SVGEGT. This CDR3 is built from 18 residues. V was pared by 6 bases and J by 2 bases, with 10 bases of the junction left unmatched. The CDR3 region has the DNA TGTGCCAGCAGCCCGGGACTAGCGGGGGCCACCATCACAGATACGCAGTATTTT. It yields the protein CASSPGLAGATITDTQYF.

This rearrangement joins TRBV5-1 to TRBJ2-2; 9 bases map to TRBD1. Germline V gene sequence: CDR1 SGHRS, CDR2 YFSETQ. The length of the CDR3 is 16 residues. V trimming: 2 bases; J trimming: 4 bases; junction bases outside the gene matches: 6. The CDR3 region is CASSLTGGQGTGELFF. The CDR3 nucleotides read TGCGCCAGCAGCTTAACAGGGGGCCAGGGCACCGGGGAGCTGTTTTTT.

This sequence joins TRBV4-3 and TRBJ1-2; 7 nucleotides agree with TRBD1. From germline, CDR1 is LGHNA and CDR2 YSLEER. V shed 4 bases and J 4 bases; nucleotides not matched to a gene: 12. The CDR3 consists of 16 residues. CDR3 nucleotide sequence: TGCGCCAGCAGCCGGGACGACAGGGATTCTCCCTATGGCTACACCTTC. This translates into CASSRDDRDSPYGYTF.

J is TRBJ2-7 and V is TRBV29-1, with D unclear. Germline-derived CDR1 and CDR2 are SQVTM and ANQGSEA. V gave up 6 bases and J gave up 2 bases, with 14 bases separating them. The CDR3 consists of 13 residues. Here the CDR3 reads CSVAVRQAYEQYF. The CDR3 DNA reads TGCAGCGTCGCCGTAAGGCAGGCCTACGAGCAGTACTTC.

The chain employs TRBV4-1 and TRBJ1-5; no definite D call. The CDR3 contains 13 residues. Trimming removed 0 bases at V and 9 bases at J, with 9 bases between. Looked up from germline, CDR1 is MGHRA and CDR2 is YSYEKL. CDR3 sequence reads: CASSQDLRLPQHF. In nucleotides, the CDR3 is TGCGCCAGCAGCCAAGATTTGAGGTTGCCCCAGCATTTT.

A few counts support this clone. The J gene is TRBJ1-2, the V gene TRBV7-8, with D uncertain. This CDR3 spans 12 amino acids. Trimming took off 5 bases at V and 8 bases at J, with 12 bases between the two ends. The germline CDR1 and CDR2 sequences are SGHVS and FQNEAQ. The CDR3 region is CASSRLSEGYTF. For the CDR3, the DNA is TGTGCCAGCAGCCGCCTCTCGGAGGGCTACACCTTC.